This entry lists 23 T cell receptor beta chains sequenced from one sample in a study of cytomegalovirus exposure and HLA in healthy donors. The PCR contained 60 Vbeta and 13 Jbeta primers. Profiling relied on immunoSEQ multiplex PCR, and the TCRdb table lists in-frame clones only, not all of them. The data show some 130,000 clones, with around 80% seen just once and 8.8% held by the top ten. Sequenced sample: PBMCs. The receptors were gathered from a woman between 45 and 65 years old in good health and CMV-seropositive.

Only one count was recorded for this clone. The chain joins TRBV7-2 to TRBJ2-7; D is perhaps TRBD1 (5 bases). The CDR3 is 15 residues long. The ends were cut back, 1 base at V and 3 bases at J, with 13 bases in the middle. The V gene's germline CDR1 is SGHTA and CDR2 FQGNSA. In DNA, the CDR3 is TGTGCCAGCAGCTTAGAATCGGACACCGTCTACGAGCAGTACTTC. Its protein product is CASSLESDTVYEQYF.

The chain links TRBV28 to TRBJ2-7; D not certain. This CDR3 is built from 13 residues. Germline lookup yields CDR1 MDHEN and CDR2 SYDVKM. Trimming left V 7 bases short and J 4 bases short, with 14 bases between. CDR3 sequence: CASTRLGPYEQYF. CDR3 sequence (DNA): TGTGCCAGCACCCGCCTAGGTCCGTACGAGCAGTACTTC.

This CDR3 is CGPPGDLGAFF. The CDR3 nucleotides read TGCGGGCCCCCCGGGGACTTGGGAGCTTTCTTT. The V and J genes are TRBV20-1 and TRBJ1-1, with a tentative D call TRBD1 (5 bases). The CDR3 consists of 11 residues. Germline CDR1 and CDR2: DFQATT and SNEGSKA (reference sequence).

The V and J genes are TRBV7-2 and TRBJ2-2; TRBD1 agrees at 11 bases. Germline assignment: CDR1 SGHTA and CDR2 FQGNSA. The CDR3 consists of 17 residues. V shed 5 bases, J shed 7 bases, and the junction held 12 bases outside the gene matches. In nucleotides, the CDR3 is TGTGCCAGCAGCCTCGTAGCCGGGACAGGGGGTGTCGGGGAGCTGTTTTTT. Protein product: CASSLVAGTGGVGELFF. Full variable domain (remainder filled in from reference TRBV7-2 and TRBJ2-2): GAGVSQSPSNKVTEKGKDVELRCDPISGHTALYWYRQSLGQGLEFLIYFQGNSAPDKSGLPSDRFSAERTGGSVSTLTIQRTQQEDSAVYLCASSLVAGTGGVGELFFGEGSRLTVL.

J is TRBJ2-1 and V is TRBV5-1; D ambiguous. Germline assignment: CDR1 SGHRS and CDR2 YFSETQ. This CDR3 contains 15 residues. Trimming removed 4 bases from V and 7 bases from J, with 18 bases in between. CDR3 DNA sequence: TGCGCCAGCAGCCGTGGGCCCAGCCCGGTAAATGAGCAGTTCTTC. Residues: CASSRGPSPVNEQFF.

The chain uses TRBV5-1 and TRBJ1-6; the D gene is possibly TRBD1 (5 bases). V lost 0 bases and J lost 7, with 14 bases in between. The CDR3 is 16 residues long. Germline V CDR1 and CDR2: SGHRS, YFSETQ. The CDR3 bases are TGCGCCAGCAGCTTGGCCGTAGGGGTTGGGAATTCACCCCTCCACTTT. This sequence encodes CASSLAVGVGNSPLHF. Filled out from reference TRBV5-1 and TRBJ1-6, the complete variable domain reads KAGVTQTPRYLIKTRGQQVTLSCSPISGHRSVSWYQQTPGQGLQFLFEYFSETQRNKGNFPGRFSGRQFSNSRSEMNVSTLELGDSALYLCASSLAVGVGNSPLHFGNGTRLTVT.

In nucleotides, the CDR3 is TGTGCCAGCAGTGGTCGCAGGGAAGGATCACCCCTCCACTTT. This translates into CASSGRREGSPLHF. This chain connects TRBV2 to TRBJ1-6, with a tentative D call TRBD1 (5 bases). Germline CDR1 and CDR2: SNHLY and FYNNEI. V was pared by 4 bases and J by 10 bases, with 14 bases between. This CDR3 contains 14 residues.

The V and J genes are TRBV10-3 and TRBJ2-5; 9 positions agree with TRBD1. The CDR3 consists of 12 residues. J lost 5 bases, V lost 6 bases, and 1 base had no gene match. CDR1 ENHRY and CDR2 SYGVKD come from the germline V gene. CDR3 bases: TGTGCCATCAGCGGGACAGGGGAGACCCAGTACTTC. It yields the protein CAISGTGETQYF.

The V and J genes are TRBV9 and TRBJ1-6, with D tentatively TRBD1 (6 bases). The germline CDR1 and CDR2 sequences are SGDLS and YYNGEE. The length of the CDR3 is 14 residues. V was clipped by 0 bases and J by 12 bases, with 13 bases between them. CDR3 sequence reads: CASSVGGGFGPLHF. The CDR3 DNA sequence: TGTGCCAGCAGCGTAGGTGGGGGCTTCGGACCCCTCCACTTT.

The gene calls are TRBV7-9 and TRBJ1-5; D is perhaps TRBD1 (6 bases). The V gene's germline CDR1 is SEHNR and CDR2 FQNEAQ (reference sequence). V lost 2 bases and J 2 bases, leaving 13 bases between the germline ends. The CDR3 length is 16 residues. This CDR3 reads CASSLPGGGGNQPQHF. CDR3 nucleotides: TGTGCCAGCAGCTTACCGGGGGGCGGGGGCAATCAGCCCCAGCATTTT.

The rearrangement links TRBV7-3 to TRBJ2-7; tentatively, D is TRBD1 (6 bases). V lost 5 bases, J lost 5 bases, and 13 bases lay in between. Looked up from germline, CDR1 is SGHTA and CDR2 is FQGTGA. The CDR3 sequence is 13 residues long. CDR3 residues: CASSLNRVHEQYF. Written as DNA, the CDR3 is TGTGCCAGCAGCCTCAACAGGGTCCACGAGCAGTACTTC.

The chain recombines TRBV5-1 with TRBJ1-2; D may be TRBD1 (6 bases). Looked up from germline, CDR1 is SGHRS and CDR2 is YFSETQ. V shed 6 bases and J shed 3 bases, with 18 bases lying between them. The CDR3 is made up of 15 amino acids. The CDR3 nucleotides read TGCGCCAGCACCGACCCCCGGGGGGCGGACTATGGCTACACCTTC. This sequence encodes CASTDPRGADYGYTF.

V is TRBV5-1 and J is TRBJ2-7, with D maybe TRBD2 (6 bases). CDR1 is SGHRS and CDR2 is YFSETQ in the germline V gene. Trimming cost V 0 bases and J 6 bases, with 10 bases left between them. The CDR3 spans 13 residues. The CDR3 loop reads CASSLVPEGEQYF. DNA of the CDR3: TGCGCCAGCAGCTTGGTTCCGGAGGGCGAGCAGTACTTC. Drawing the rest from reference TRBV5-1 and TRBJ2-7, the complete variable domain is KAGVTQTPRYLIKTRGQQVTLSCSPISGHRSVSWYQQTPGQGLQFLFEYFSETQRNKGNFPGRFSGRQFSNSRSEMNVSTLELGDSALYLCASSLVPEGEQYFGPGTRLTVT.

Only a few counts were recorded for this clone. The rearrangement links TRBV1 to TRBJ1-6; the table's D call of TRBD1 was not tested on the DNA. TRBV1 is annotated as a pseudogene. The CDR3 has 14 amino acids. The CDR3 region is CTSSQTGGNSPLHF. The CDR3, as DNA: TGCACCAGCAGCCAGACAGGGGGGAATTCACCCCTCCACTTT.

This clone was counted a single time. The V call is TRBV6-5, the J call TRBJ1-5; 7 bases are shared with TRBD1. Per germline, CDR1 MNHEY and CDR2 SVGAGI. The junction had 3 bases not matched to a gene; V was cut back by 0 bases and J by 4 bases. The CDR3 sequence is 15 residues long. In DNA, the CDR3 is TGTGCCAGCAGTTACTCGTCCAGGGGGAATCAGCCCCAGCATTTT. Translated, it gives CASSYSSRGNQPQHF.

The chain employs TRBV28 and TRBJ1-1; perhaps TRBD1 as D (5 bases). This CDR3 spans 11 amino acids. Germline CDR1 is MDHEN and CDR2 is SYDVKM. V was shortened by 2 bases and J by 9 bases, with 7 bases between the two germline ends. CDR3 amino acids: CASSLRTKAFF. Here the CDR3 DNA reads TGTGCCAGCAGTTTAAGGACAAAAGCTTTCTTT.

The genes are TRBV27 and TRBJ2-1, with 9 bases lining up with TRBD1. Germline values: CDR1 MNHEY, CDR2 SMNVEV (reference sequence). This CDR3 region has 17 residues. Trimming cost V 2 bases and J 7 bases; bases outside gene matches: 12. The CDR3 here is CASSLRLSGTGRNEQFF. In DNA, the CDR3 is TGTGCCAGCAGTTTACGACTTTCGGGGACAGGGCGAAATGAGCAGTTCTTC.

This chain links TRBV10-3 with TRBJ2-3, with 14 bases matching TRBD2. This CDR3 contains 14 residues. Looked up from germline, CDR1 is ENHRY and CDR2 is SYGVKD. The trim removed 9 bases at V and 5 bases at J, leaving 4 bases unmatched. The CDR3 coding sequence is TGTGCCATTATCGGACTAGCGGGGGGAGATACGCAGTATTTT. It yields the protein CAIIGLAGGDTQYF.

The V and J genes are TRBV5-5 and TRBJ1-2; D ambiguous. The V gene lost 6 bases and the J gene lost 2 bases, with 8 bases spanning the gap. The CDR3 loop spans 12 amino acids. Germline CDR1 SGHKS, CDR2 YYEKEE (reference sequence). The CDR3 loop is CASIQANYGYTF. CDR3 sequence (DNA): TGTGCCAGCATCCAGGCAAACTATGGCTACACCTTC.

The chain carries TRBV7-9 and TRBJ1-6; 12 bases are a match to TRBD1. The CDR3 runs to 16 residues. V trimming: 1 base; J trimming: 10 bases; junction bases outside the gene matches: 5. CDR1 and CDR2 from the germline V gene are SEHNR and FQNEAQ (reference sequence). The CDR3 DNA reads as TGTGCCAGCAGCTTAGAGGGACAGGGGGCAGGATCACCCCTCCACTTT. Protein sequence: CASSLEGQGAGSPLHF.

J is TRBJ1-1 and V is TRBV11-2, with D possibly being TRBD1 (6 bases). The CDR3 is 12 residues long. The germline V gene has CDR1 SGHAT and CDR2 FQNNGV. Trimming removed 5 bases from V and 5 bases from J, with 9 bases in between. The CDR3: CASSRDNTEAFF. The CDR3 coding sequence is TGTGCCAGCAGCCGGGACAATACTGAAGCTTTCTTT.

The chain uses TRBV7-6 and TRBJ2-5; D is unresolved. CDR1 and CDR2 (germline): SGHVS, FNYEAQ. This CDR3 comprises 12 residues. Trimming removed 3 bases from V and 0 bases from J, with 2 bases in between. This CDR3 is CASSFNQETQYF. The CDR3 DNA reads TGTGCCAGCAGCTTCAACCAAGAGACCCAGTACTTC. The full variable domain, with the rest looked up from reference TRBV7-6 and TRBJ2-5, is GAGVSQSPRYKVTKRGQDVALRCDPISGHVSLYWYRQALGQGPEFLTYFNYEAQQDKSGLPNDRFSAERPEGSISTLTIQRTEQRDSAMYRCASSFNQETQYFGPGTRLLVL.

J is TRBJ2-5 and V is TRBV29-1; perhaps TRBD2 as D (7 bases). V was trimmed by 1 base and J by 5 bases, leaving 14 bases between them. The CDR3 covers 14 residues. Germline-derived CDR1 and CDR2 are SQVTM and ANQGSEA. The CDR3 here is CSVEGEGDWETQYF. DNA of the CDR3: TGCAGCGTTGAAGGGGAGGGGGATTGGGAGACCCAGTACTTC.